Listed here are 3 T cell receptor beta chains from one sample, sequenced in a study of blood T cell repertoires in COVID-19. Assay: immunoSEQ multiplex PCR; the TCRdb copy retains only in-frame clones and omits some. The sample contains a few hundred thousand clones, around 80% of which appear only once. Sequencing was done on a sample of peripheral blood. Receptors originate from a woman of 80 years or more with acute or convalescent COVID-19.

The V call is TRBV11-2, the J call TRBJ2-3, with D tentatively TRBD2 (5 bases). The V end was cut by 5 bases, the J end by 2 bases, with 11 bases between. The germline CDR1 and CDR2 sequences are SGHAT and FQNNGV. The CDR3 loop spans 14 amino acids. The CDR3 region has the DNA TGTGCCAGCAGCCTATCCCTAGCCACAGATACGCAGTATTTT. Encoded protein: CASSLSLATDTQYF.

The CDR3 nucleotides read TGTGCCAGCAGCACCCGACAGATTTGGACCTACGAGCAGTACTTC. This sequence encodes CASSTRQIWTYEQYF. The genes are TRBV5-8 and TRBJ2-7; possibly TRBD1 for D (5 bases). V was clipped by 4 bases and J by 2 bases, with 16 bases between them. In germline, CDR1 is SGHTS, CDR2 YDEGEE. The CDR3 contains 15 residues.

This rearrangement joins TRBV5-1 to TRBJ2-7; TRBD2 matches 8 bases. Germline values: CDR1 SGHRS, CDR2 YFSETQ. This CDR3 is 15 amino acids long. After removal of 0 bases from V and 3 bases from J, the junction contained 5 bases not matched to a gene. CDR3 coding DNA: TGCGCCAGCAGCTTGGTTGCGGGGGGCTTCTACGAGCAGTACTTC. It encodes CASSLVAGGFYEQYF.